The clone carrying this T cell receptor (beta chain) showed up many times. The TCR library protocol attached unique molecular identifiers to the individual cDNA molecules. Each CDR3 protein gets one entry after TCRdb re-called the 5' RACE reads with MiXCR. The data hold fewer than 85,000 distinct CDR3 sequences, with more than 10% observed a single time. The sample is drawn from a study of early T cells in non-severe SARS-CoV-2 infection. Overall study context: From unsorted whole blood, bulk RNA was sequenced, and the chains remained unpaired.

Germline V CDR1 and CDR2: MGHRA, YSYEKL. The CDR3 length is 11 residues. The V end lost 6 bases, the J end lost 11 bases, and 10 bases lay between the germline ends. The source of this sequence is an adult who was a healthcare worker with PCR-confirmed SARS-CoV-2 infection or an uninfected control (not recorded which). The sequenced material came from whole blood. The chain links TRBV4-1 to TRBJ1-4; possible D gene TRBD1, 5 bases. CDR3 region: CASRGSGKLFF. The CDR3 region has the DNA TGCGCCAGCAGGGGGTCAGGGAAACTGTTTTTT.